Below, 14 T cell receptor beta chains from the same sample are listed, as sequenced in a study of CD8 T cells in ankylosing spondylitis. TCRdb reprocessed the 5' RACE reads via MiXCR and lists one record per CDR3 protein. The table records about 150,000 distinct CDR3 sequences, about 32% of them present only once. Sequencing was carried out using synovial fluid, either unsorted or a sorted T cell fraction (not recorded which). Receptor source: a male donor with ankylosing spondylitis.

This clonotype has at least ten counts. J is TRBJ1-1 and V is TRBV5-1, with 8 bases fitting TRBD1. Looked up from germline, CDR1 is SGHRS and CDR2 is YFSETQ. The CDR3 covers 15 residues. V lost 1 base and J lost 1; bases outside the gene matches: 3. Here the CDR3 DNA reads TGCGCCAGCAGCTTGCAGGGGGCGCCGAACACTGAAGCTTTCTTT. Residues: CASSLQGAPNTEAFF.

V and J are TRBV2 and TRBJ2-3; 11 nucleotides match TRBD2. The trim removed 7 bases at V and 4 bases at J, leaving 7 bases unmatched. Germline V lookup: CDR1 SNHLY, CDR2 FYNNEI. This CDR3 has 15 residues. CDR3 protein: CASKETSGNPDTQYF. CDR3 sequence (DNA): TGTGCCAGCAAAGAGACTAGCGGGAACCCAGATACGCAGTATTTT.

The chain carries TRBV7-8 and TRBJ2-1, with D maybe TRBD2 (5 bases). Trimming left V 3 bases short and J 0 bases short, with 9 bases between. The CDR3 runs 15 residues. Germline V lookup: CDR1 SGHVS, CDR2 FQNEAQ. The CDR3 region has the DNA TGTGCCAGCAGCTTGGACTCGAGCTCCTACAATGAGCAGTTCTTC. Its translation: CASSLDSSSYNEQFF.

This clonotype came up a few times. The V call is TRBV20-1, the J call TRBJ2-7; TRBD2 matches at 7 bases. V gave up 3 bases and J gave up 2 bases; unmatched junction bases: 10. Per germline, CDR1 DFQATT and CDR2 SNEGSKA (reference sequence). The CDR3 consists of 15 residues. The CDR3 loop is CSASEFGRPTYEQYF. In nucleotides, the CDR3 is TGCAGTGCTAGTGAGTTCGGGAGGCCCACCTACGAGCAGTACTTC.

This clonotype has only a few counts. The J gene is TRBJ2-7, the V gene TRBV12-3 or TRBV12-4, with 11 bases identical to TRBD2. The CDR3 extends over 15 amino acids. V trimming: 0 bases; J trimming: 5 bases; junction bases outside the gene matches: 3. CDR3 sequence: CASSLATSGGNEQYF. The CDR3 nucleotides are TGTGCCAGCAGTTTAGCCACTAGCGGGGGTAACGAGCAGTACTTC.

The V call is TRBV20-1, the J call TRBJ2-3; no firm D call. CDR1 DFQATT and CDR2 SNEGSKA come from the germline V gene (reference sequence). V was trimmed by 0 bases and J by 9 bases, leaving 13 bases between them. There are 13 residues in the CDR3. The CDR3 bases are TGCAGTGCTAGAGATCCCGGGCTAGAAACGCAGTATTTT. As protein: CSARDPGLETQYF.

The chain couples TRBV6-2 or TRBV6-3 to TRBJ2-5, with TRBD1 matching over 9 bases. The J segment lost 3 bases and the V segment lost 5 bases, leaving 7 bases of the junction unmatched. The germline V gene encodes CDR1 MNHEY and CDR2 SVGEGT. The CDR3 totals 15 residues. The CDR3 loop reads CASSNRRTGEETQYF. CDR3 bases: TGTGCCAGCAGTAACAGACGGACAGGGGAAGAGACCCAGTACTTC.

This chain joins TRBV7-8 and TRBJ2-5, with D unresolved. This CDR3 is 16 amino acids long. Germline V gene data show CDR1 as SGHVS and CDR2 as FQNEAQ. The V end lost 5 bases, the J end lost 3 bases, and 19 bases lay between the germline ends. The CDR3 loop reads CASSLPPGGIEETQYF. DNA for the CDR3: TGTGCCAGCAGCCTCCCCCCGGGTGGGATCGAAGAGACCCAGTACTTC.

This clonotype was seen only a few times. The chain joins TRBV29-1 to TRBJ2-3, with D hard to call. The V gene's germline CDR1 is SQVTM and CDR2 ANQGSEA. Trimming cost V 1 base and J 3 bases, with 5 bases left between them. The CDR3 runs 12 residues. The CDR3 region is CSVEVGTDTQYF. CDR3 nucleotide sequence: TGCAGCGTTGAAGTGGGTACAGATACGCAGTATTTT.

This chain links TRBV2 with TRBJ2-1, with 12 bases fitting TRBD2. Germline lookup yields CDR1 SNHLY and CDR2 FYNNEI. The CDR3 spans 14 residues. Losses at the gene ends were 6 bases for V and 7 bases for J; bases not matched to a gene: 4. The CDR3: CASRLGLAGNEQFF. The CDR3 DNA is TGTGCCAGCAGACTAGGACTAGCGGGAAATGAGCAGTTCTTC.

The chain joins TRBV25-1 to TRBJ2-5; no clear D gene. V lost 0 bases to trimming and J lost 5 bases, with 10 bases between them. Germline CDR1 reads MGHDK; CDR2 reads SYGVNS. CDR3 length: 14 amino acids. As DNA, the CDR3 is TGTGCCAGCAGTGAATATGGTGGGTTGGAGACCCAGTACTTC. This translates into CASSEYGGLETQYF.

CDR3 loop: CAISEGRDADNSPLHF. CDR3 DNA: TGTGCCATCAGTGAGGGGCGGGACGCCGATAATTCACCCCTCCACTTT. V gene TRBV10-3 combines with J gene TRBJ1-6, with D perhaps TRBD1 (5 bases). With 2 bases removed from V and 5 bases from J, the gap between germline ends came to 13 bases. The CDR3 is made up of 16 amino acids. The V gene's germline CDR1 is ENHRY and CDR2 SYGVKD.

Only a few counts were recorded for this clonotype. V usage is TRBV6-1 and J usage is TRBJ2-7, with 7 bases lining up with TRBD2. CDR1 is MNHNS and CDR2 is SASEGT in the germline V gene. V was clipped by 3 bases and J by 0 bases; unmatched bases: 5. CDR3 size: 15 residues. The DNA of the CDR3 is TGTGCCAGCAGTGAGCTCGGGGGGAGCTCCTACGAGCAGTACTTC. Amino acids: CASSELGGSSYEQYF.

The chain carries TRBV10-3 and TRBJ2-7, with 14 nucleotides matching TRBD2. Germline trimming cut 8 bases from V and 2 bases from J; bases unmatched to any gene: 5. Germline V gives CDR1 ENHRY, CDR2 SYGVKD. The CDR3 length is 15 residues. The CDR3 DNA is TGTGCCATCGGTCGACTAGCGGGAGGGACCTACGAGCAGTACTTC. The encoded protein is CAIGRLAGGTYEQYF.